This T cell receptor (beta chain) was identified during a study of blood T cell repertoires in COVID-19. Study background: The analysed material was cDNA or gDNA that came from T cells, B-cell-depleted T cells, or PBMCs.

The CDR3 sequence is 16 residues long. With 5 bases clipped from V and 4 bases from J, the junction kept 9 bases outside the gene matches. Germline lookup yields CDR1 SEHNR and CDR2 FQNEAQ (reference sequence). As originally analysed: Amplification with reference gene primers provided the estimates of nucleated cell counts. TCRdb's copy holds only in-frame clones and misses some; the assay was immunoSEQ multiplex PCR. V and J calls and clone size are those listed in that table; D and trimming were worked out from the DNA. The data show 130,000 to 150,000 clones, 88% seen once. Sequenced input: peripheral blood. This clonotype was sampled from a man in his 70s with acute or convalescent COVID-19. The chain joins TRBV7-9 to TRBJ2-1; 9 nucleotides agree with TRBD1. Written as DNA, the CDR3 is TGTGCCAGCAGCCCCGGCACAGGGGGCTTATACAATGAGCAGTTCTTC. It is translated as CASSPGTGGLYNEQFF.